Listed here are 19 T cell receptor beta chains from one sample, sequenced in a study of shared clonotypes between healthy human individuals. CD45RO-negative, CCR7-selected cells formed the naive CD8 fraction, which excluded terminally differentiated effector memory CD45RA+ cells. Profiling relied on immunoSEQ multiplex PCR, and the TCRdb table lists in-frame clones only, not all of them. There are 600,000 or so clones in the sample; roughly 98% occur only once, and 0.25% to 0.35% lies in the top ten. Sequenced material: naive CD8+ T cells sorted from blood. The origin of the receptors is a man aged 25-40 years in good health.

The chain is built from TRBV27 and TRBJ2-5; 9 nucleotides align to TRBD2. The CDR3 spans 14 residues. Germline trimming cut 5 bases from V and 4 bases from J; bases unmatched to any gene: 5. Germline assignment: CDR1 MNHEY and CDR2 SMNVEV (reference sequence). The CDR3 reads CASSDVAGAETQYF. The CDR3 nucleotides are TGTGCCAGCAGTGACGTAGCGGGAGCAGAGACCCAGTACTTC.

The gene calls are TRBV25-1 and TRBJ2-7, with 9 bases fitting TRBD1. V lost 4 bases and J lost 4; bases outside the gene matches: 5. Germline V gene sequence: CDR1 MGHDK, CDR2 SYGVNS. This CDR3 contains 14 residues. DNA for the CDR3: TGTGCCAGCAGTGCCCTACAGGGGGCATACGAGCAGTACTTC. It codes for CASSALQGAYEQYF.

This chain links TRBV9 with TRBJ2-1, with 9 positions matching TRBD2. The CDR3 contains 14 residues. Germline CDR1 SGDLS, CDR2 YYNGEE. J gave up 7 bases and V 2 bases, and 4 bases lay outside the gene matches. CDR3 region: CASSVSGSLNEQFF. Here the CDR3 DNA reads TGTGCCAGCAGCGTTAGCGGGAGCTTAAATGAGCAGTTCTTC.

A single count supports this clone. CDR3 bases: TGTGCCAGCAGCCCCGGTTTTGAGGGAGTGGGTAGAGAGACCCAGTACTTC. Protein product: CASSPGFEGVGRETQYF. The chain recombines TRBV14 with TRBJ2-5, with D perhaps matching TRBD2 (5 bases). This CDR3 has 17 amino acids. Germline loops: CDR1 SGHDN, CDR2 FVKESK. V lost 4 bases, J lost 4 bases, and 22 bases lay in between. The full variable domain, in which reference TRBV14 and TRBJ2-5 provide the parts outside the CDR3, is EAGVTQFPSHSVIEKGQTVTLRCDPISGHDNLYWYRRVMGKEIKFLLHFVKESKQDESGMPNNRFLAERTGGTYSTLKVQPAELEDSGVYFCASSPGFEGVGRETQYFGPGTRLLVL.

The chain employs TRBV11-2 and TRBJ2-2; D is uncertain. This CDR3 is 18 amino acids long. Germline V gene lookup returns CDR1 SGHAT and CDR2 FQNNGV. The germline V and J ends were trimmed by 5 bases and 0 bases, with 19 bases remaining between them. The CDR3 is CASSLRFSSSSNTGELFF. The CDR3 bases are TGTGCCAGCAGCCTTCGATTTAGCAGTTCCTCGAACACCGGGGAGCTGTTTTTT.

The chain joins TRBV7-9 to TRBJ1-2; a possible D gene is TRBD1 (6 bases). Germline V gives CDR1 SEHNR, CDR2 FQNEAQ (reference sequence). CDR3 size: 13 residues. V lost 9 bases and J 8 bases, leaving 19 bases between the germline ends. The CDR3 sequence: CASAGQEPFGYTF. CDR3 sequence (DNA): TGTGCCAGTGCGGGACAAGAACCTTTCGGCTACACCTTC. Full variable domain (missing parts from reference TRBV7-9 and TRBJ1-2): DTGVSQNPRHKITKRGQNVTFRCDPISEHNRLYWYRQTLGQGPEFLTYFQNEAQLEKSRLLSDRFSAERPKGSFSTLEIQRTEQGDSAMYLCASAGQEPFGYTFGSGTRLTVV.

The chain uses TRBV7-9 and TRBJ2-3; TRBD2 aligns across 9 bases. This CDR3 spans 15 amino acids. The junction had 2 bases not matched to a gene; V was cut back by 1 base and J by 3 bases. Looked up from germline, CDR1 is SEHNR and CDR2 is FQNEAQ (reference sequence). Here the CDR3 reads CASSLVREGTDTQYF. The CDR3 DNA reads TGTGCCAGCAGCTTAGTGCGGGAGGGGACAGATACGCAGTATTTT. Full variable domain (outside the CDR3, taken from reference TRBV7-9 and TRBJ2-3): DTGVSQNPRHKITKRGQNVTFRCDPISEHNRLYWYRQTLGQGPEFLTYFQNEAQLEKSRLLSDRFSAERPKGSFSTLEIQRTEQGDSAMYLCASSLVREGTDTQYFGPGTRLTVL.

The chain links TRBV7-9 to TRBJ2-1; 9 nucleotides agree with TRBD2. V lost 2 bases, J lost 7 bases, and 6 bases stayed unmatched. The CDR3 extends over 15 amino acids. In germline, CDR1 is SEHNR, CDR2 FQNEAQ (reference sequence). The CDR3, as DNA: TGTGCCAGCAGCTTACTAGCGGGACCTCGAAATGAGCAGTTCTTC. Translating it yields CASSLLAGPRNEQFF.

Concerning this clone itself: Other DNA sequences from this sample encode an identical CDR3 as well. The V and J genes are TRBV7-9 and TRBJ1-5; D is unresolved. The CDR3 is made up of 13 amino acids. The V and J ends lost 0 bases and 3 bases respectively, with 3 bases between them. CDR1 and CDR2 (germline): SEHNR, FQNEAQ (reference sequence). This CDR3 reads CASSLALNQPQHF. CDR3 nucleotide sequence: TGTGCCAGCAGCTTAGCCCTCAATCAGCCCCAGCATTTT. Supplemented by reference TRBV7-9 and TRBJ1-5, the full variable domain reads DTGVSQNPRHKITKRGQNVTFRCDPISEHNRLYWYRQTLGQGPEFLTYFQNEAQLEKSRLLSDRFSAERPKGSFSTLEIQRTEQGDSAMYLCASSLALNQPQHFGDGTRLSIL.

J is TRBJ2-1 and V is TRBV11-3; TRBD2 aligns across 12 bases. Germline CDR1 reads SGHNT; CDR2 reads YENEEA. The CDR3 contains 19 residues. The V and J ends lost 0 bases and 4 bases, in that order; junction bases with no gene match: 10. CDR3 DNA: TGTGCCAGCAGCTTAGATCCGAGGACTAGCGGGGTGTTTTACAATGAGCAGTTCTTC. Translation: CASSLDPRTSGVFYNEQFF.

This clone showed up just once. V is TRBV4-3 and J is TRBJ2-2, with D uncertain. V lost 0 bases and J lost 5, with 4 bases in between. Germline assignment: CDR1 LGHNA and CDR2 YSLEER. The CDR3 runs 13 residues. This CDR3 reads CASSQERTGELFF. CDR3 coding DNA: TGCGCCAGCAGCCAAGAACGGACCGGGGAGCTGTTTTTT.

In this sample, this clone turned up once. This chain uses TRBV6-5 with TRBJ1-3; D might be TRBD1 (6 bases). The CDR3 extends over 15 amino acids. Germline V lookup: CDR1 MNHEY, CDR2 SVGAGI. The ends were cut back, 6 bases at V and 0 bases at J, with 12 bases in the middle. DNA of the CDR3: TGTGCCAGCAGCGATGGACAGTTCTCTGGAAACACCATATATTTT. Its protein is CASSDGQFSGNTIYF.

This chain connects TRBV27 to TRBJ2-7, with TRBD2 matching over 9 bases. The junction had 10 bases not matched to a gene; V was cut back by 4 bases and J by 3 bases. Germline V lookup: CDR1 MNHEY, CDR2 SMNVEV (reference sequence). The CDR3 is 16 residues long. The CDR3: CASSYEREATGYEQYF. In nucleotides, the CDR3 is TGTGCCAGCAGTTACGAGCGGGAGGCTACCGGCTACGAGCAGTACTTC.

The V and J genes are TRBV7-9 and TRBJ2-7, with 9 bases lining up with TRBD2. This CDR3 spans 14 amino acids. Germline CDR1 is SEHNR and CDR2 is FQNEAQ (reference sequence). Trimming removed 8 bases from V and 4 bases from J; junction bases left unmatched: 9. CDR3 DNA sequence: TGTGCCAGCGGCCTGACTAGCGGCCAATACGAGCAGTACTTC. Its protein product is CASGLTSGQYEQYF.

The V gene is TRBV7-9, the J gene TRBJ1-4, with D unclear. Trimming left V 2 bases short and J 7 bases short, with 5 bases between. Germline values: CDR1 SEHNR, CDR2 FQNEAQ (reference sequence). This CDR3 region has 12 residues. CDR3 in DNA: TGTGCCAGCAGCTTAAAAGTTGAAAAACTGTTTTTT. Protein sequence: CASSLKVEKLFF.

The sample holds one count of this clone. The CDR3 DNA follows: TGCAGCGTTGAAGAAACCGGGATGGGGTCCTACGAGCAGTACTTC. It codes for CSVEETGMGSYEQYF. V usage is TRBV29-1 and J usage is TRBJ2-7; tentative D call: TRBD2 (5 bases). This CDR3 contains 15 residues. Germline CDR1 SQVTM, CDR2 ANQGSEA. The V end lost 0 bases, the J end lost 1 base, and 13 bases lay between the germline ends.

This chain uses TRBV5-4 with TRBJ2-7; 9 bases fit TRBD1. There are 15 residues in the CDR3. Germline CDR1 is SGHNT and CDR2 is YYREEE (reference sequence). Trimming took 3 bases from V and 3 from J; bases not matched to a gene: 7. The CDR3 spells CASSSGQGAVYEQYF. CDR3 sequence (DNA): TGTGCCAGCAGCTCGGGACAGGGTGCAGTCTACGAGCAGTACTTC.

V and J are TRBV7-9 and TRBJ2-1; 8 nucleotides line up with TRBD1. The CDR3 runs 15 residues. Looked up from germline, CDR1 is SEHNR and CDR2 is FQNEAQ (reference sequence). J was trimmed by 10 bases and V by 2 bases; bases with no gene match: 10. The CDR3 nucleotides read TGTGCCAGCAGCTTACGAGGACAGGGTCTTGGGGAGCAGTTCTTC. This codes for CASSLRGQGLGEQFF.

This sequence joins TRBV25-1 and TRBJ2-7; 10 bases are shared with TRBD2. Per germline, CDR1 MGHDK and CDR2 SYGVNS. This CDR3 contains 15 residues. V lost 6 bases, J lost 0 bases, and 5 bases stayed unmatched. CDR3 region: CASRPGTSDSYEQYF. CDR3 DNA: TGTGCCAGCAGACCCGGGACTAGCGACTCCTACGAGCAGTACTTC.